The 9 T cell receptor beta chains listed next were all sequenced from one sample in a study of T cell changes during pregnancy in multiple sclerosis (dated by TCRdb to the late 2010s). Receptors were amplified or captured by the immunoSEQ multiplex PCR assay. TCRdb mirrors the immuneACCESS table, restricted to in-frame sequences. Some clones are absent from its copies; in checked studies, under half trace to an unresolved V gene, and the reason for the others is unknown. The sample yields approximately 130,000 clones; about 96% were counted once. About 0.42% of the sample rests with the top ten. The material sequenced was peripheral blood, taken after pregnancy. Receptor source: a female donor with multiple sclerosis, enrolled in a pregnancy study.

The chain uses TRBV19 and TRBJ2-5; 7 bases are shared with TRBD2. The CDR3 is 16 amino acids. Germline-derived CDR1 and CDR2 are LNHDA and SQIVND (reference sequence). V lost 4 bases, J lost 1 base, and 9 bases stayed unmatched. The CDR3 bases are TGTGCCAGTAGTAGTCTAGCGGCAGTGACCCAAGAGACCCAGTACTTC. It specifies CASSSLAAVTQETQYF.

This clone was observed once. The CDR3: CASSLTRGQYETQYF. CDR3 DNA: TGTGCCAGCAGCTTAACTAGGGGGCAATACGAGACCCAGTACTTC. The rearrangement links TRBV7-9 to TRBJ2-5; the match to TRBD1 covers 7 bases. With V trimmed by 2 bases and J by 5 bases, 8 bases remained unmatched. The CDR3 spans 15 residues. Germline CDR1 and CDR2: SEHNR and FQNEAQ (reference sequence).

V gene TRBV6-5 combines with J gene TRBJ1-2; no clear D gene. The CDR3 runs to 15 residues. V was cut by 0 bases and J by 0 bases, with 8 bases left in between. Looked up from germline, CDR1 is MNHEY and CDR2 is SVGAGI. The CDR3 loop is CASSYSGSSNYGYTF. The CDR3 DNA reads TGTGCCAGCAGTTACTCCGGGTCTTCTAACTATGGCTACACCTTC.

The chain links TRBV4-1 to TRBJ1-5; D is uncertain. The CDR3 is 16 residues long. With 1 base removed from V and 0 bases from J, the gap between germline ends came to 10 bases. CDR1 is MGHRA, CDR2 YSYEKL, per germline. The DNA for the CDR3 is TGCGCCAGCAGCCAAGTAGTCCCGAGTAGCAATCAGCCCCAGCATTTT. This encodes CASSQVVPSSNQPQHF.

Details on this clone: Other DNA sequences in this sample translate to the same CDR3. The chain links TRBV19 to TRBJ2-1; D is unresolved. The CDR3 loop spans 12 amino acids. Trimming took off 2 bases at V and 4 bases at J, with 3 bases between the two ends. The germline V gene has CDR1 LNHDA and CDR2 SQIVND (reference sequence). CDR3 in DNA: TGTGCCAGTAGTATACTTTACAATGAGCAGTTCTTC. Residues: CASSILYNEQFF. Complete variable domain (other parts from reference TRBV19 and TRBJ2-1): DGGITQSPKYLFRKEGQNVTLSCEQNLNHDAMYWYRQDPGQGLRLIYYSQIVNDFQKGDIAEGYSVSREKKESFPLTVTSAQKNPTAFYLCASSILYNEQFFGPGTRLTVL.

V gene TRBV21-1 combines with J gene TRBJ2-3; the table names TRBD1, a call not compared with the DNA. TRBV21-1 is listed as a pseudogene. This CDR3 has 17 amino acids. The CDR3 DNA is TGTGCCAGCAGCAAAACTACGGGACAGCGTAGCACAGATACGCAGTATTTT. Translating gives CASSKTTGQRSTDTQYF.

The V call is TRBV18, the J call TRBJ2-1, with 9 bases matching TRBD2. V was pared by 4 bases and J by 8 bases, with 0 bases of the junction left unmatched. Per the germline V gene, CDR1 is KGHSH and CDR2 is LQKENI. CDR3 size: 12 residues. CDR3 sequence (DNA): TGTGCCAGCTCACGGACTAGCGATGAGCAGTTCTTC. It translates to CASSRTSDEQFF.

V usage is TRBV18 and J usage is TRBJ2-5; D ambiguous. This CDR3 is built from 13 residues. V lost 0 bases to trimming and J lost 5 bases, with 7 bases between them. Germline V CDR1 and CDR2: KGHSH, LQKENI. This CDR3 reads CASSPPSRETQYF. The CDR3 DNA follows: TGTGCCAGCTCACCACCCAGTCGTGAGACCCAGTACTTC.

V gene TRBV13 combines with J gene TRBJ2-7; maybe TRBD2 (6 bases). Trimming shortened V by 4 bases and J by 2 bases, and 9 bases separated the two germline ends. CDR1 is PRHDT, CDR2 FYEKMQ, per germline (reference sequence). The CDR3 spans 13 residues. The CDR3 protein is CASSYSGAYEQYF. The DNA of the CDR3 is TGTGCCAGCAGCTATAGCGGAGCCTACGAGCAGTACTTC.